One and the same sample provided the 27 T cell receptor beta chains below, sequenced in a study of blood T cell repertoires in COVID-19. Data came from immunoSEQ multiplex PCR; TCRdb stores just in-frame clones and leaves some out. Counted here are about 58,000 clones, 78% occurring once; the ten biggest clones make up over 4%. Material: peripheral blood. These TCRs come from a human donor in a cohort sampled during active COVID-19.

The chain links TRBV28 to TRBJ1-5, with a tentative D call TRBD1 (5 bases). Germline CDR1 MDHEN, CDR2 SYDVKM. With 6 bases removed from V and 1 base from J, the gap between germline ends came to 16 bases. The CDR3 covers 16 residues. The CDR3 nucleotides are TGTGCCAGCAGCAACGGGGGGGGTCGGAGCAATCAGCCCCAGCATTTT. This sequence encodes CASSNGGGRSNQPQHF.

The V call is TRBV7-9, the J call TRBJ1-3; 8 bases fit TRBD1. The CDR3 is 16 amino acids. Germline CDR1 and CDR2: SEHNR and FQNEAQ (reference sequence). V shed 0 bases and J 3 bases; nucleotides not matched to a gene: 4. The CDR3 DNA sequence: TGTGCCAGCAGCTTAGCTCAGGGGGCTTTTGGAAACACCATATATTTT. Translation: CASSLAQGAFGNTIYF.

V and J are TRBV5-6 and TRBJ1-5; TRBD1 matches at 7 bases. The CDR3 runs 16 residues. Trimming at V came to 1 base and at J to 0 bases, leaving 4 bases not matched to a gene. Germline assignment: CDR1 SGHDT and CDR2 YYEEEE. The CDR3 region has the DNA TGTGCCAGCAGCTTGCGGGACAGATATAGCAATCAGCCCCAGCATTTT. Residues: CASSLRDRYSNQPQHF.

The J gene is TRBJ2-5, the V gene TRBV27; perhaps TRBD1 as D (5 bases). V was clipped by 2 bases and J by 1 base, with 11 bases between them. The CDR3 has 15 amino acids. Germline V gene sequence: CDR1 MNHEY, CDR2 SMNVEV (reference sequence). CDR3 sequence: CASSLVPGSQETQYF. CDR3 in DNA: TGTGCCAGCAGTTTAGTTCCAGGGTCCCAAGAGACCCAGTACTTC.

The chain joins TRBV25-1 to TRBJ2-7; TRBD1 agrees at 7 bases. The CDR3 is 15 amino acids. Germline values: CDR1 MGHDK, CDR2 SYGVNS. The J segment lost 5 bases and the V segment lost 0 bases, leaving 7 bases of the junction unmatched. The CDR3, as DNA: TGTGCCAGCAGTGAATACTACACCGGGACAGACGAGCAGTACTTC. Amino acids: CASSEYYTGTDEQYF.

The chain combines TRBV10-3 with TRBJ2-7; D perhaps matches TRBD1 (5 bases). The CDR3 has 13 amino acids. The germline gives CDR1 ENHRY, CDR2 SYGVKD. Deletions cut 5 bases from V and 5 bases from J, with 13 bases between. The CDR3 region has the DNA TGTGCCATCAGTCCAGGGATAAGCGACGAGCAGTACTTC. Translating gives CAISPGISDEQYF.

The gene calls are TRBV6-5 and TRBJ2-1, with 7 bases matching TRBD2. This CDR3 has 14 amino acids. V trimming: 8 bases; J trimming: 11 bases; junction bases outside the gene matches: 15. Germline lookup yields CDR1 MNHEY and CDR2 SVGAGI. This CDR3 reads CASLRGDQGSKQFF. For the CDR3, the DNA is TGTGCCAGCCTTCGGGGGGACCAAGGGAGTAAGCAGTTCTTC.

The chain uses TRBV6-1 and TRBJ2-1; 15 nucleotides agree with TRBD2. CDR1 is MNHNS and CDR2 is SASEGT in the germline V gene. The junction had 5 bases not matched to a gene; V was cut back by 1 base and J by 7 bases. The CDR3 runs to 17 residues. The CDR3 sequence: CASSEGTSGGARNEQFF. The CDR3 DNA reads as TGTGCCAGCAGTGAAGGGACTAGCGGGGGGGCAAGGAATGAGCAGTTCTTC.

J is TRBJ1-5 and V is TRBV7-9; TRBD1 aligns across 8 bases. Germline trimming cut 5 bases from V and 2 bases from J; bases unmatched to any gene: 8. The germline V gene encodes CDR1 SEHNR and CDR2 FQNEAQ (reference sequence). The CDR3 spans 16 residues. CDR3 loop: CASSQGQGAGNQPQHF. The CDR3 DNA reads as TGTGCCAGCAGCCAGGGGCAGGGGGCCGGCAATCAGCCCCAGCATTTT.

This clone showed up just once. The V gene is TRBV7-9, the J gene TRBJ1-1, with D possibly TRBD1 on 6 matching bases. CDR3 size: 16 residues. V was clipped by 2 bases and J by 1 base, with 14 bases between them. Per the germline V gene, CDR1 is SEHNR and CDR2 is FQNEAQ (reference sequence). The CDR3, as DNA: TGTGCCAGCAGCTTAAGTGGGACAAGCCAGAACACTGAAGCTTTCTTT. Protein product: CASSLSGTSQNTEAFF.

The rearrangement joins TRBV2 to TRBJ1-4, with 9 nucleotides matching TRBD1. This CDR3 region has 14 residues. Germline V lookup: CDR1 SNHLY, CDR2 FYNNEI. The V gene end was trimmed by 6 bases and the J gene end by 4 bases; junction bases not matched to a gene: 3. The CDR3 DNA sequence: TGTGCCAGCAGACAGGGGGCTATTAATGAAAAACTGTTTTTT. Protein product: CASRQGAINEKLFF.

CDR3 protein: CSVVWPTQGANEAFF. Here the CDR3 DNA reads TGCAGCGTTGTTTGGCCCACACAGGGGGCGAATGAAGCTTTCTTT. V usage is TRBV29-1 and J usage is TRBJ1-1, with TRBD1 identical over 9 bases. Germline V gene lookup returns CDR1 SQVTM and CDR2 ANQGSEA. The CDR3 contains 15 residues. J lost 7 bases, V lost 4 bases, and 13 bases had no gene match.

The rearrangement joins TRBV5-1 to TRBJ2-6, with D unclear. V gave up 3 bases and J gave up 3 bases, with 7 bases separating them. Germline CDR1 reads SGHRS; CDR2 reads YFSETQ. The CDR3 runs to 14 residues. In nucleotides, the CDR3 is TGCGCCAGCAGCTCCAACTATGGGGCCAACGTCCTGACTTTC. Translation gives CASSSNYGANVLTF.

This chain links TRBV9 with TRBJ2-7; no reliable D call. The V and J ends lost 1 base and 1 base respectively, with 12 bases between them. CDR1 SGDLS and CDR2 YYNGEE come from the germline V gene. The CDR3 loop spans 15 amino acids. The CDR3 loop is CASSVSGSGSYEQYF. Written as DNA, the CDR3 is TGTGCCAGCAGCGTATCAGGATCTGGGTCCTACGAGCAGTACTTC.

This chain connects TRBV18 to TRBJ1-2; D gene uncertain. Per the germline V gene, CDR1 is KGHSH and CDR2 is LQKENI. The CDR3 runs to 14 residues. The ends were cut back, 0 bases at V and 8 bases at J, with 13 bases in the middle. The CDR3 spells CASSPPPQKQGYTF. CDR3 sequence (DNA): TGTGCCAGCTCACCACCTCCCCAAAAACAGGGCTACACCTTC. Full variable domain (missing parts from reference TRBV18 and TRBJ1-2): NAGVMQNPRHLVRRRGQEARLRCSPMKGHSHVYWYRQLPEEGLKFMVYLQKENIIDESGMPKERFSAEFPKEGPSILRIQQVVRGDSAAYFCASSPPPQKQGYTFGSGTRLTVV.

The V gene is TRBV27, the J gene TRBJ2-7; TRBD1 might be the D (6 bases). This CDR3 has 14 amino acids. CDR1 and CDR2 from the germline V gene are MNHEY and SMNVEV (reference sequence). Trimming took off 6 bases at V and 4 bases at J, with 16 bases between the two ends. The CDR3 loop reads CASSPGQFGYEQYF. CDR3 coding DNA: TGTGCCAGCAGCCCAGGACAGTTTGGATACGAGCAGTACTTC.

This chain joins TRBV29-1 and TRBJ1-2; 7 bases are shared with TRBD1. Per germline, CDR1 SQVTM and CDR2 ANQGSEA. The CDR3 covers 10 residues. V gave up 4 bases and J gave up 9 bases; unmatched junction bases: 2. This CDR3 reads CSVGQGSYTF. The CDR3 coding sequence is TGCAGCGTTGGACAGGGTAGCTACACCTTC.

This clone was recorded a few times. The chain is built from TRBV6-6 and TRBJ2-1; D might be TRBD2 (5 bases). CDR3 length: 16 amino acids. CDR1 and CDR2 (germline): MNHNY, SVGAGI (reference sequence). Trimming left V 6 bases short and J 2 bases short, with 17 bases between. CDR3 nucleotide sequence: TGTGCCAGCAGCCCCCCCAGCGGCCGAACCTACAATGAGCAGTTCTTC. Translation: CASSPPSGRTYNEQFF.

The chain employs TRBV30 and TRBJ1-4, with a tentative D call TRBD1 (5 bases). CDR3 length: 13 residues. Germline CDR1 is GTSNPN and CDR2 is SVGIG (reference sequence). V was cut by 6 bases and J by 5 bases, with 13 bases left in between. The CDR3: CACRVQVNEKLFF. CDR3 in DNA: TGTGCCTGCCGGGTACAGGTCAATGAAAAACTGTTTTTT.

The chain is built from TRBV6-6 and TRBJ2-7; no definite D call. This CDR3 is built from 12 residues. V lost 3 bases, J lost 2 bases, and 5 bases lay in between. Germline CDR1 and CDR2: MNHNY and SVGAGI (reference sequence). CDR3 in DNA: TGTGCCAGCAGTTATGAGACCTACGAGCAGTACTTC. Translation: CASSYETYEQYF.

This clone was counted at least ten times. The chain carries TRBV6-5 and TRBJ2-2; D possibly corresponds to TRBD2 (6 bases). Trimming removed 6 bases at V and 2 bases at J, with 13 bases between. Per the germline V gene, CDR1 is MNHEY and CDR2 is SVGAGI. The length of the CDR3 is 15 residues. The DNA of the CDR3 is TGTGCCAGCAGCCCCTGGGGGGATAACACCGGGGAGCTGTTTTTT. As protein: CASSPWGDNTGELFF.

This sequence joins TRBV10-3 and TRBJ2-1, with TRBD2 matching 8 bases. This CDR3 has 15 residues. V dropped 3 bases and J dropped 5; count of bases not matched to a gene: 6. Per germline, CDR1 ENHRY and CDR2 SYGVKD. This CDR3 reads CAISDSSGLHNEQFF. CDR3 sequence (DNA): TGTGCCATCAGTGACTCTAGCGGGCTTCACAATGAGCAGTTCTTC.

The V call is TRBV4-3, the J call TRBJ2-5; D is perhaps TRBD2 (5 bases). The CDR3 has 14 amino acids. The V end lost 0 bases, the J end lost 6 bases, and 11 bases lay between the germline ends. Per the germline V gene, CDR1 is LGHNA and CDR2 is YSLEER. The CDR3 reads CASSQDRGSKTQYF. DNA of the CDR3: TGCGCCAGCAGCCAAGACAGAGGGTCGAAGACCCAGTACTTC.

The rearrangement joins TRBV27 to TRBJ2-7, with 8 nucleotides matching TRBD2. V lost 2 bases and J lost 5; bases outside the gene matches: 14. There are 17 residues in the CDR3. CDR1 is MNHEY, CDR2 SMNVEV, per germline (reference sequence). The CDR3, as DNA: TGTGCCAGCAGTTTAGAGGGCCGACTAGCGAAAGGGAACGAGCAGTACTTC. It codes for CASSLEGRLAKGNEQYF.

The chain links TRBV7-9 to TRBJ1-1; tentative D call: TRBD1 (6 bases). With 5 bases removed from V and 4 bases from J, the gap between germline ends came to 11 bases. This CDR3 is 13 amino acids long. Germline-derived CDR1 and CDR2 are SEHNR and FQNEAQ (reference sequence). DNA of the CDR3: TGTGCCAGCAGCGTTAGGGGGTTCACTGAAGCTTTCTTT. Protein product: CASSVRGFTEAFF.

This rearrangement joins TRBV7-9 to TRBJ2-3; 7 bases line up with TRBD1. The CDR3 runs 17 residues. With 2 bases clipped from V and 0 bases from J, the junction kept 8 bases outside the gene matches. CDR1 is SEHNR, CDR2 FQNEAQ, per germline (reference sequence). CDR3: CASSLPQRGLSTDTQYF. The CDR3 DNA is TGTGCCAGCAGCTTACCCCAGAGGGGGCTCAGCACAGATACGCAGTATTTT.

This clone was counted a few times. The gene calls are TRBV7-9 and TRBJ2-7, with D perhaps matching TRBD1 (6 bases). The germline CDR1 and CDR2 sequences are SEHNR and FQNEAQ (reference sequence). CDR3 length: 12 amino acids. Trimming took 3 bases from V and 3 from J, leaving 6 bases between them. The CDR3 region is CASSFRGYEQYF. The DNA of the CDR3 is TGTGCCAGCAGCTTCAGGGGCTACGAGCAGTACTTC.